This record concerns one TCR beta chain sequence. Profiling relied on immunoSEQ multiplex PCR, and the TCRdb table lists in-frame clones only, not all of them. The sample has approximately 2.4 million clones, 95% seen once; the top ten hold around 0.13%. With 6 bases clipped from V and 3 bases from J, the junction kept 9 bases outside the gene matches. The CDR3 length is 15 residues. Per the germline V gene, CDR1 is SGHAT and CDR2 is FQNNGV. The sample originates from a study of shared clonotypes between healthy human individuals. The TCR sequence derives from a man aged 18 to 29 in good health. The chain couples TRBV11-2 to TRBJ2-7; 9 nucleotides line up with TRBD2. Input material: naive CD4+ T cells sorted from blood. Subset in this sample: CD45RA+ positively selected. The DNA for the CDR3 is TGTGCCAGCAGGAGTGCTAGCGGGAAGATCTACGAGCAGTACTTC. As protein: CASRSASGKIYEQYF.